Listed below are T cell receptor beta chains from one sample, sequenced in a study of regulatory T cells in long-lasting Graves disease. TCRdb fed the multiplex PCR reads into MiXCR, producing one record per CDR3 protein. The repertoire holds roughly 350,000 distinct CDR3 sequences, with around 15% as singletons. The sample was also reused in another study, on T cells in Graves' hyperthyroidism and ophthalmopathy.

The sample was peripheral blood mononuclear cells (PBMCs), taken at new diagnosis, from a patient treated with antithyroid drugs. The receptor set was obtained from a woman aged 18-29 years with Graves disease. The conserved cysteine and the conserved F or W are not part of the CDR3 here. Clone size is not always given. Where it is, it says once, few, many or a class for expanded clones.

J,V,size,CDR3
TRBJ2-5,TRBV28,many,ASRSMGGGDQETQY
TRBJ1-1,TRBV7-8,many,ASSLEGQRPNTEAF
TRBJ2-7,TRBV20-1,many,SARDMGRSYEQY
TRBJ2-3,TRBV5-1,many,ASRGLAGSTDTQY
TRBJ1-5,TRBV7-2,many,ASKSTRSNQPQH
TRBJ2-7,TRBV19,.,ASSIGGGGQY
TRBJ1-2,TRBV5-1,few,ASSLDSTGGLNGYT
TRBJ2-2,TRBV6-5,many,ASSYASVDRATGELF
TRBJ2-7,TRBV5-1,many,ASSYGDRGTYEQY
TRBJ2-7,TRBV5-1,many,ASSSRRDASNEQY
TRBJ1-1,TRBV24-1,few,ATSEYGRSEAF
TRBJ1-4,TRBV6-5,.,ASSYLGGDEKLF
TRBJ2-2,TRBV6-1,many,ASSTRDRGINGELF
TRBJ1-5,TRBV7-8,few,ASMRLSGQPQH
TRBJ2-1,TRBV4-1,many,ASSQDRVATNNEQF
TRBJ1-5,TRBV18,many,ASSPSQGSGPQH
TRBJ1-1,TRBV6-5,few,ASSYLGGAGEAF
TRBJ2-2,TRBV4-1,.,ASSQENRGVTGKLF
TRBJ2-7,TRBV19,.,ASSSDLREQY
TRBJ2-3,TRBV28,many,ASSLYLPASTDTQY
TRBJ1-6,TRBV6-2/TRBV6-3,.,ASSYEGLRSSYNSPLH
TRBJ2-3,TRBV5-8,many,ATSRLSGRTDTQY
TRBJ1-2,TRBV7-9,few,ASSLGKGEDYGYT
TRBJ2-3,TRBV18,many,ASSPGGGSTDTQY
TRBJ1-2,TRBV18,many,ASSPGQGASTSYGYT
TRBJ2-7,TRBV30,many,AWRKTGRSYEQY
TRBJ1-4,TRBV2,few,ASTSGQGLEKLF
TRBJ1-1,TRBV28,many,ASSLIQGLAPEAF
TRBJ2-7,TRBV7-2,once,ASSAGTYNYEQY
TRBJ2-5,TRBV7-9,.,ASSRSGAPSGAQY
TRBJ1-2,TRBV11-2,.,ASSQPSGQTHGYT
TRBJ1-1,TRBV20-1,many,SAREVGRTNTEAF
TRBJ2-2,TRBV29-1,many,SVGRGTGITGELF
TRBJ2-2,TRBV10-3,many,AISFRTGDSGELF
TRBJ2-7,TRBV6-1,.,ASSPGRAGTSGRLYEQY
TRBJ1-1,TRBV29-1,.,SVVNTEAF
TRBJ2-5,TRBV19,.,ASSLTPGTRGETQY
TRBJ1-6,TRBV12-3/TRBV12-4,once,ASSLPRDGASPLH
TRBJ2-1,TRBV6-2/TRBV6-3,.,ASSERLAGGNEQF
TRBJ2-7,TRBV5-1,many,ASSLVGTPSYEQY
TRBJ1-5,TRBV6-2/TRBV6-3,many,ASSFTGQGQPQH